This passage covers 25 T cell receptor beta chains from one sample sequenced in a study of human T cells and chemical hapten exposure. Sample time point: patch test 2, 6 weeks after DPC sensitization. Noted treatment: therapeutic diphenylcyclopropenone sensitization with weekly scalp DPC. TCRdb called the RACE reads again in MiXCR, with one record for every CDR3 protein. The sample shows 73,000 or so distinct CDR3 sequences, about 8.5% of them seen only once. The sequencing here drew on whole blood, taken in connection with sensitization to the hapten diphenylcyclopropenone (DPC). Receptor source: a woman aged 50 to 60 with alopecia areata. Some clones in this sample may be carry-over from other donors' samples.

This clonotype was seen repeatedly, ten times or more. This chain connects TRBV20-1 to TRBJ1-2; D is undetermined. The CDR3 contains 12 residues. The germline gives CDR1 DFQATT, CDR2 SNEGSKA (reference sequence). V was trimmed by 6 bases and J by 1 base, leaving 9 bases between them. In DNA form, the CDR3 reads TGCAGTGCAACCTCAGTTAACTATGGCTACACCTTC. Protein: CSATSVNYGYTF.

This clonotype has just a few counts. This chain connects TRBV7-9 to TRBJ1-1, with TRBD1 as a possible D gene (5 bases). CDR3 length: 14 residues. Germline V gene data show CDR1 as SEHNR and CDR2 as FQNEAQ (reference sequence). The V gene lost 5 bases and the J gene lost 3 bases, with 13 bases spanning the gap. The CDR3 loop reads CASSQMVTDTEAFF. The CDR3 nucleotides are TGTGCCAGCAGCCAAATGGTGACAGACACTGAAGCTTTCTTT.

V usage is TRBV6-2 or TRBV6-3 and J usage is TRBJ1-5; TRBD1 aligns across 7 bases. The length of the CDR3 is 17 residues. V shed 7 bases and J 1 base; nucleotides not matched to a gene: 13. Per germline, CDR1 MNHEY and CDR2 SVGEGT. The CDR3 bases are TGTGCCAGCACTAAAGAAACAGGGGAGGAAAGCAATCAGCCCCAGCATTTT. Translated: CASTKETGEESNQPQHF.

This clonotype showed up just a few times. The chain carries TRBV29-1 and TRBJ2-5; D perhaps matches TRBD2 (7 bases). Germline CDR1 reads SQVTM; CDR2 reads ANQGSEA. The CDR3 covers 13 residues. V dropped 8 bases and J dropped 5 bases, with 18 bases sitting between them. CDR3 protein: CSSGGGAGETQYF. In DNA form, the CDR3 reads TGCAGCTCCGGAGGGGGGGCGGGGGAGACCCAGTACTTC. Full variable domain (outside the CDR3, taken from reference TRBV29-1 and TRBJ2-5): SAVISQKPSRDICQRGTSLTIQCQVDSQVTMMFWYRQQPGQSLTLIATANQGSEATYESGFVIDKFPISRPNLTFSTLTVSNMSPEDSSIYLCSSGGGAGETQYFGPGTRLLVL.

The chain joins TRBV4-3 to TRBJ2-7, with a tentative D call TRBD2 (5 bases). CDR3 length: 13 residues. The V end was cut by 4 bases, the J end by 2 bases, with 9 bases between. The germline CDR1 and CDR2 sequences are LGHNA and YSLEER. In DNA form, the CDR3 reads TGCGCCAGCAGCCCCGGGGTTACCTACGAGCAGTACTTC. It yields the protein CASSPGVTYEQYF.

The chain carries TRBV18 and TRBJ2-3, with TRBD1 as a possible D gene (6 bases). The CDR3 covers 17 residues. The V gene lost 2 bases and the J gene lost 1 base, with 16 bases spanning the gap. The germline gives CDR1 KGHSH, CDR2 LQKENI. As DNA, the CDR3 is TGTGCCAGCTCACCATCGCAAAACAGGGAAGGCACAGATACGCAGTATTTT. Protein product: CASSPSQNREGTDTQYF.

Ten or more counts support this clonotype. The V call is TRBV7-9, the J call TRBJ2-4, with D perhaps assigned TRBD1 or TRBD2 (5 bases each). The CDR3 sequence is 12 residues long. Germline assignment: CDR1 SEHNR and CDR2 FQNEAQ (reference sequence). V lost 1 base to trimming and J lost 12 bases, with 10 bases between them. The CDR3 reads CASSLVDGTQYF. In DNA form, the CDR3 reads TGTGCCAGCAGCTTAGTAGACGGGACTCAGTACTTC.

This chain connects TRBV12-3 or TRBV12-4 to TRBJ1-5; 8 bases map to TRBD1. V dropped 6 bases and J dropped 6; count of bases not matched to a gene: 7. There are 14 residues in the CDR3. The CDR3 loop reads CASRPGQAAQPQHF. The CDR3 DNA sequence: TGTGCCAGCAGACCGGGACAGGCCGCTCAGCCCCAGCATTTT.

This clonotype has just a few counts. The genes are TRBV20-1 and TRBJ2-4, with 7 positions matching TRBD2. The germline CDR1 and CDR2 sequences are DFQATT and SNEGSKA (reference sequence). The CDR3 is 15 amino acids. V shed 0 bases and J 5 bases; nucleotides not matched to a gene: 7. CDR3 loop: CSARDRIAGQNIQYF. CDR3 coding DNA: TGCAGTGCTAGAGATCGGATAGCGGGCCAAAACATTCAGTACTTC.

The table lists this clonotype with a few counts. The genes are TRBV28 and TRBJ2-7; 7 bases are shared with TRBD1. V was pared by 5 bases and J by 2 bases, with 6 bases of the junction left unmatched. CDR3 length: 14 residues. Germline V lookup: CDR1 MDHEN, CDR2 SYDVKM. CDR3: CASSLRQGAYEQYF. The CDR3 DNA reads TGTGCCAGCAGTCTCCGACAGGGCGCCTACGAGCAGTACTTC. Looking up the rest from reference TRBV28 and TRBJ2-7 gives the full variable domain: DVKVTQSSRYLVKRTGEKVFLECVQDMDHENMFWYRQDPGLGLRLIYFSYDVKMKEKGDIPEGYSVSREKKERFSLILESASTNQTSMYLCASSLRQGAYEQYFGPGTRLTVT.

This clonotype was seen repeatedly, ten times or more. The chain combines TRBV7-9 with TRBJ1-4; 7 nucleotides agree with TRBD1. There are 16 residues in the CDR3. Germline trimming cut 0 bases from V and 4 bases from J; bases unmatched to any gene: 5. Germline V lookup: CDR1 SEHNR, CDR2 FQNEAQ (reference sequence). The CDR3 DNA follows: TGTGCCAGCAGCTTAGCGGAGCAGGGGGATAATGAAAAACTGTTTTTT. Translated: CASSLAEQGDNEKLFF.

This chain links TRBV5-5 with TRBJ2-2; TRBD2 might be the D (6 bases). Germline-derived CDR1 and CDR2 are SGHKS and YYEKEE (reference sequence). The CDR3 runs 15 residues. Trimming removed 2 bases from V and 1 base from J, with 9 bases in between. CDR3 sequence (DNA): TGTGCCAGCAGCTTCTACGGGGGGAACACCGGGGAGCTGTTTTTT. This encodes CASSFYGGNTGELFF.

This clonotype came up many times. The V gene is TRBV2, the J gene TRBJ1-1, with 7 nucleotides matching TRBD1. The junction had 4 bases not matched to a gene; V was cut back by 6 bases and J by 0 bases. The germline V gene encodes CDR1 SNHLY and CDR2 FYNNEI. This CDR3 spans 14 amino acids. CDR3 nucleotides: TGTGCCAGCAGCCGGGACAGAATGAACACTGAAGCTTTCTTT. Translation: CASSRDRMNTEAFF.

The rearrangement joins TRBV12-3 or TRBV12-4 to TRBJ2-3, with 13 bases fitting TRBD2. J gave up 5 bases and V 3 bases, and 8 bases lay outside the gene matches. The CDR3 runs to 17 residues. CDR3 amino acids: CASSFGLLAGGVDTQYF. The CDR3 DNA reads TGTGCCAGCAGTTTCGGCCTACTAGCGGGAGGGGTAGATACGCAGTATTTT.

This clonotype was detected a few times. This rearrangement joins TRBV28 to TRBJ2-7, with D unresolved. The V and J ends lost 4 bases and 5 bases respectively, with 6 bases between them. From germline, CDR1 is MDHEN and CDR2 SYDVKM. The CDR3 totals 11 residues. The CDR3 here is CASSSLDEQYF. Here the CDR3 DNA reads TGTGCCAGCAGTTCCCTGGACGAGCAGTACTTC.

This clonotype was observed a few times. This sequence joins TRBV7-8 and TRBJ2-1; D remains ambiguous. The germline CDR1 and CDR2 sequences are SGHVS and FQNEAQ. Deletions cut 5 bases from V and 5 bases from J, with 13 bases between. There are 14 residues in the CDR3. The CDR3 bases are TGTGCCAGCAGCCAAAATATTTATAACAATGAGCAGTTCTTC. Protein product: CASSQNIYNNEQFF.

This clonotype was seen ten or more times. The chain recombines TRBV7-3 with TRBJ2-3; TRBD1 agrees at 11 bases. CDR1 is SGHTA, CDR2 FQGTGA, per germline. The CDR3 has 15 amino acids. The V gene end was trimmed by 1 base and the J gene end by 4 bases; junction bases not matched to a gene: 1. CDR3 nucleotide sequence: TGTGCCAGCAGCTTAAGGGGACAGGGGGCAGATACGCAGTATTTT. Translated: CASSLRGQGADTQYF.

This clonotype appeared a few times. The junction differs from germline at one of its ends, possibly a read error. V is TRBV29-1 and J is TRBJ2-3; TRBD1 aligns across 7 bases. This CDR3 region has 12 residues. Germline CDR1 and CDR2: SQVTM and ANQGSEA. The CDR3, as DNA: TGCAGCGTGGTGACAGGGCGGAAGACAGACTGGTTT. Encoded protein: CSVVTGRKTDWF.

The rearrangement links TRBV14 to TRBJ1-1; D not resolved. The ends were cut back, 7 bases at V and 4 bases at J, with 13 bases in the middle. This CDR3 is built from 13 residues. Per germline, CDR1 SGHDN and CDR2 FVKESK. CDR3 nucleotides: TGTGCCAGCAACCTAGTGAGTGGCACTGAAGCTTTCTTT. Translation gives CASNLVSGTEAFF. The whole variable domain, remainder taken from reference TRBV14 and TRBJ1-1, is EAGVTQFPSHSVIEKGQTVTLRCDPISGHDNLYWYRRVMGKEIKFLLHFVKESKQDESGMPNNRFLAERTGGTYSTLKVQPAELEDSGVYFCASNLVSGTEAFFGQGTRLTVV.

V usage is TRBV19 and J usage is TRBJ1-4; D call uncertain. With 4 bases removed from V and 8 bases from J, the gap between germline ends came to 14 bases. Germline assignment: CDR1 LNHDA and CDR2 SQIVND (reference sequence). There are 14 residues in the CDR3. Here the CDR3 DNA reads TGTGCCAGTAGTACGACACCGGTGATGGAAAAACTGTTTTTT. It translates to CASSTTPVMEKLFF.

This clonotype has ten or more counts. V is TRBV27 and J is TRBJ2-5, with 7 bases lining up with TRBD2. The CDR3 has 13 amino acids. J lost 5 bases, V lost 2 bases, and 2 bases had no gene match. Germline V gives CDR1 MNHEY, CDR2 SMNVEV (reference sequence). The CDR3 nucleotides are TGTGCCAGCAGTTTAAGCGGGATCGAGACCCAGTACTTC. It specifies CASSLSGIETQYF.

This clonotype was counted between two and nine times. CDR3 region: CAILGGYTEAFF. The CDR3 nucleotides read TGTGCCATCCTAGGCGGGTACACTGAAGCTTTCTTT. The chain links TRBV2 to TRBJ1-1, with D unclear. The CDR3 extends over 12 amino acids. V lost 10 bases, J lost 3 bases, and 12 bases lay in between. Germline V gene lookup returns CDR1 SNHLY and CDR2 FYNNEI.

This clonotype was picked up many times. J is TRBJ1-1 and V is TRBV4-3; 8 bases are a match to TRBD1. This CDR3 has 17 residues. Looked up from germline, CDR1 is LGHNA and CDR2 is YSLEER. V trimming: 1 base; J trimming: 5 bases; junction bases outside the gene matches: 12. The CDR3 spells CASSQALGGTGGTEAFF. CDR3 in DNA: TGCGCCAGCAGCCAAGCTTTAGGCGGGACAGGTGGGACTGAAGCTTTCTTT.

V gene TRBV7-2 combines with J gene TRBJ2-6, with unresolved D. The CDR3 has 16 amino acids. Trimming stripped 3 bases from V and 0 bases from J, with 9 bases between. Germline V lookup: CDR1 SGHTA, CDR2 FQGNSA. CDR3 protein: CASSFAATSGANVLTF. The CDR3 DNA is TGTGCCAGCAGCTTCGCCGCCACCTCTGGGGCCAACGTCCTGACTTTC.

A few counts support this clonotype. This chain joins TRBV5-6 and TRBJ1-2; D gene uncertain. Deletions cut 2 bases from V and 0 bases from J, with 8 bases between. Germline V gives CDR1 SGHDT, CDR2 YYEEEE. This CDR3 contains 14 residues. DNA of the CDR3: TGTGCCAGCAGCTTCACCTTTACTAACTATGGCTACACCTTC. Protein sequence: CASSFTFTNYGYTF.